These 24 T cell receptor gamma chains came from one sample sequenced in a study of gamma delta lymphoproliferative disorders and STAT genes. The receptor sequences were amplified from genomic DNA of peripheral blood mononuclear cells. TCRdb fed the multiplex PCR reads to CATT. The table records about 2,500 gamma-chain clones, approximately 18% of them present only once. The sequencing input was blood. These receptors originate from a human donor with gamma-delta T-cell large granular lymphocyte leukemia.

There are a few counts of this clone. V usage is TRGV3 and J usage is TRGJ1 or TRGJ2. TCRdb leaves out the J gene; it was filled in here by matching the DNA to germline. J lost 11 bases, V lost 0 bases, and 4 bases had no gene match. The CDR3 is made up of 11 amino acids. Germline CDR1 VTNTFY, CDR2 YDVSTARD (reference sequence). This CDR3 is CATWDRREKLF. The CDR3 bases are TGTGCCACCTGGGACAGGCGGGAGAAACTCTTT.

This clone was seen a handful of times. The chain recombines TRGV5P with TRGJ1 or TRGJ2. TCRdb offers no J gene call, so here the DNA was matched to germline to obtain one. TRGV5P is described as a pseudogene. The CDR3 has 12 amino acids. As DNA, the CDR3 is TGTGCCACCTGGGGCAGCCCCGATAAGAAACTCTTT. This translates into CATWGSPDKKLF.

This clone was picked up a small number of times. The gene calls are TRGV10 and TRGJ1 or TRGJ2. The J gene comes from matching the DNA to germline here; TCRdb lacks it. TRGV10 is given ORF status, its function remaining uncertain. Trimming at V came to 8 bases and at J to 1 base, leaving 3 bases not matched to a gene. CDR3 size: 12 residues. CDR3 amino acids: CAAWDNYYKKLF. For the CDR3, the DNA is TGTGCTGCGTGGGATAATTATTATAAGAAACTCTTT.

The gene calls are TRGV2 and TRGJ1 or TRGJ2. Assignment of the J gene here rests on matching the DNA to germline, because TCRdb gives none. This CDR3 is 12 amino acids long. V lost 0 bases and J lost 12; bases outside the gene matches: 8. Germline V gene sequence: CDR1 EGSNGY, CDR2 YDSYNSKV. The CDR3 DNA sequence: TGTGCCACCTGGGACGGGCAGGGTGGGAAACTCTTT. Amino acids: CATWDGQGGKLF.

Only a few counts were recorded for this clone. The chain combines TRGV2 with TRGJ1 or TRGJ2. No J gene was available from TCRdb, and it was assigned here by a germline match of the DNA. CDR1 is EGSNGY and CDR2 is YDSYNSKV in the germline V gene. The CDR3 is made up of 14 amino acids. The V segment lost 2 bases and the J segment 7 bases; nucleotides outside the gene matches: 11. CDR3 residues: CATWDVASGYKKLF. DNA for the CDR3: TGTGCCACCTGGGACGTCGCCTCCGGGTATAAGAAACTCTTT.

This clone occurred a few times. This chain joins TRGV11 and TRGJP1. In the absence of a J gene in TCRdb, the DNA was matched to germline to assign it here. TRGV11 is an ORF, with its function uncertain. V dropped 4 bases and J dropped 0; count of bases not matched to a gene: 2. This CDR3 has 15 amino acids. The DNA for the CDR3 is TGTGCCTGCTGGATTAGAGATACCACTGGTTGGTTCAAGATATTT. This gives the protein CACWIRDTTGWFKIF.

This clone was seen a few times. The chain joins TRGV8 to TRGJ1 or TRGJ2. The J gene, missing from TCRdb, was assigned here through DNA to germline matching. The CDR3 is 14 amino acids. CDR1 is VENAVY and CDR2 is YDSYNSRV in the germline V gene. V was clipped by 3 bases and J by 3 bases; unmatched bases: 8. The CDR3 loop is CATWDWDCYYKKLF. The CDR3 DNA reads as TGTGCCACCTGGGATTGGGATTGTTATTATAAGAAACTCTTT.

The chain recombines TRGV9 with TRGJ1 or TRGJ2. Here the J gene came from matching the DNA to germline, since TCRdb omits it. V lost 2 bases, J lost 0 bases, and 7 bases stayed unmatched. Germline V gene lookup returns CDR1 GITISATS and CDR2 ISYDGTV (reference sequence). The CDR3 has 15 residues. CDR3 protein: CALWEAPSNYYKKLF. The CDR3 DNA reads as TGTGCCTTGTGGGAGGCCCCTTCGAATTATTATAAGAAACTCTTT.

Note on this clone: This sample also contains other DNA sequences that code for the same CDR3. The CDR3 DNA sequence: TGTGCCACCTGGGACACTCATTATAAGAAACTTTTT. This sequence encodes CATWDTHYKKLF. TRGV2 is the V gene, and the J gene was not called. Germline V gives CDR1 EGSNGY, CDR2 YDSYNSKV. The CDR3 spans 12 residues.

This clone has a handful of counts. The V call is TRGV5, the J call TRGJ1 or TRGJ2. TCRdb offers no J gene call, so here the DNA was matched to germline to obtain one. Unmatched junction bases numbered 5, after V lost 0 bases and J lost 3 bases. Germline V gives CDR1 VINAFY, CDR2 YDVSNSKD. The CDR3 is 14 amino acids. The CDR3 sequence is CATWDRPTYYKKLF. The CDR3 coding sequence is TGTGCCACCTGGGACAGGCCAACTTATTATAAGAAACTCTTT.

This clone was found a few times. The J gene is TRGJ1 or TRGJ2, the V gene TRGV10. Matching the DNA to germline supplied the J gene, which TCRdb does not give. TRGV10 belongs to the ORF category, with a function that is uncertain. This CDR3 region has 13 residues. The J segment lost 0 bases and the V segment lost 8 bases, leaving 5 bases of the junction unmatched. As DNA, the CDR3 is TGTGCTGCGTGGGATTCGAATTATTATAAGAAACTCTTT. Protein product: CAAWDSNYYKKLF.

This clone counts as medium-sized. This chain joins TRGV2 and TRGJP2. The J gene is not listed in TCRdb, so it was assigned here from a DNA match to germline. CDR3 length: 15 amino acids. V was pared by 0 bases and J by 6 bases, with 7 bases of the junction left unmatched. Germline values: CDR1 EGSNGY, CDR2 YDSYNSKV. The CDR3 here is CATWDGRMGDWIKTF. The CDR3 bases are TGTGCCACCTGGGACGGGCGGATGGGTGATTGGATCAAGACGTTT.

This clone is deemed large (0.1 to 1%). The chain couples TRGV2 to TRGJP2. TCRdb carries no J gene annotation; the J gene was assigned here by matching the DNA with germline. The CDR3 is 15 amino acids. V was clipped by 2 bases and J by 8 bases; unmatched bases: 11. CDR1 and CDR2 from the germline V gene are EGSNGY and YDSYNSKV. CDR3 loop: CATWDASMRDWIKTF. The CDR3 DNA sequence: TGTGCCACCTGGGACGCCTCAATGAGAGATTGGATCAAGACGTTT.

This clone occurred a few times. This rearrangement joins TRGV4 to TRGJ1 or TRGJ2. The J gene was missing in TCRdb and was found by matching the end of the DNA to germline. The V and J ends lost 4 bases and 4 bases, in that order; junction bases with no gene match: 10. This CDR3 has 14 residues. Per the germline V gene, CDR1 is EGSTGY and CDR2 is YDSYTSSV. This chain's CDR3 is CATWDGPIYYKKLF. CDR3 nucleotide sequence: TGTGCCACCTGGGACGGGCCGATATATTATAAGAAACTCTTT.

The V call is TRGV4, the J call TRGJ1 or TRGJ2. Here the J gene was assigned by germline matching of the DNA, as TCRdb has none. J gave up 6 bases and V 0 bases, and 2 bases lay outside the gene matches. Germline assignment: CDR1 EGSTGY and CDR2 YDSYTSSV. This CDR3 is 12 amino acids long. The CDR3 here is CATWDGTYKKLF. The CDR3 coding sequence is TGTGCCACCTGGGATGGGACTTATAAGAAACTCTTT.

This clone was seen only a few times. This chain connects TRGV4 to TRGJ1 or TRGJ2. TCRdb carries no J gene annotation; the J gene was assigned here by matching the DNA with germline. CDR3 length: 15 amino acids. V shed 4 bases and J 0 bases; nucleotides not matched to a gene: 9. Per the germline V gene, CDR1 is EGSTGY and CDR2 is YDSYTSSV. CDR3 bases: TGTGCCACCTGGGACGGGCATGGGAATTATTATAAGAAACTCTTT. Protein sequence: CATWDGHGNYYKKLF.

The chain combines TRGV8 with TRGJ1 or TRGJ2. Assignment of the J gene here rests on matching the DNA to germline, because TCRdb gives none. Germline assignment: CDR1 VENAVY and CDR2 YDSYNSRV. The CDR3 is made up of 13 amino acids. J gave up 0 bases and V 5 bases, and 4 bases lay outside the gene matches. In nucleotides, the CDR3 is TGTGCCACCTGGGGCCGGAATTATTATAAGAAACTCTTT. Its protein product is CATWGRNYYKKLF.

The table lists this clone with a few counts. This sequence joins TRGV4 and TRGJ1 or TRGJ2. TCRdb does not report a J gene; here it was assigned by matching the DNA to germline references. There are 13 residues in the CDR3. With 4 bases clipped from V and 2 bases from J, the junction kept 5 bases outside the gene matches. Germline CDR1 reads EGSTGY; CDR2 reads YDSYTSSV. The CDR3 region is CATWDAYYYKKLF. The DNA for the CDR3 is TGTGCCACCTGGGACGCCTATTATTATAAGAAACTCTTT.

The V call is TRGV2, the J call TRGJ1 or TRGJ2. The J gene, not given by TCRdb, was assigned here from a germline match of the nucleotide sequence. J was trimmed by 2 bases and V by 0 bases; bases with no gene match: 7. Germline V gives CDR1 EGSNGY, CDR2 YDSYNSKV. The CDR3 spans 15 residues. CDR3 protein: CATWDGHRDYYKKLF. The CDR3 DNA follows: TGTGCCACCTGGGACGGGCATCGAGATTATTATAAGAAACTCTTT.

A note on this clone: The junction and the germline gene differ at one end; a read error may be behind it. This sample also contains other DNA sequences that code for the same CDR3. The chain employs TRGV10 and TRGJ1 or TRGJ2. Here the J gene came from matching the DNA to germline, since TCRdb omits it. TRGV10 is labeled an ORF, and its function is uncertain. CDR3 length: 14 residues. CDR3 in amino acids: CAAWDLYGLYKKLF. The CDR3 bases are TGTGCCGCGTGGGACCTATACGGCCTTTATAAGAAACTCTTT.

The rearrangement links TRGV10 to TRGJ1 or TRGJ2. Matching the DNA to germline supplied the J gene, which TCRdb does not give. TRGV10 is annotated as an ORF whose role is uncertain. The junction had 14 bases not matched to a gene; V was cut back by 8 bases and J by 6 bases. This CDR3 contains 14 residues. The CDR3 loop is CAAWDCPLCYKKLF. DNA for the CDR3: TGTGCTGCGTGGGATTGCCCTCTATGTTATAAGAAACTCTTT.

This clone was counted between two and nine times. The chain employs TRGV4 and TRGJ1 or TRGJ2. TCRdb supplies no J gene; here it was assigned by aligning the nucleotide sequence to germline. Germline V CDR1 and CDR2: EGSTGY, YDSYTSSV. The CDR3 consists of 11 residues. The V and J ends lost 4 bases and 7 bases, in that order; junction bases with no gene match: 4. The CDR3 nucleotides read TGTGCCACCTGGGAAGGGTATAAGAAACTCTTT. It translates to CATWEGYKKLF.

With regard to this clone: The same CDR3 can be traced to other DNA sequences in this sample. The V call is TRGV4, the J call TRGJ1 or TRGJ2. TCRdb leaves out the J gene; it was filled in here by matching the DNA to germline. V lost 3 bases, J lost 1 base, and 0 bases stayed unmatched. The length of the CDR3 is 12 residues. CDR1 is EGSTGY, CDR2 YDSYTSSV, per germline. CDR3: CATWDNYYKKLF. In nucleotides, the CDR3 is TGTGCCACCTGGGATAATTATTATAAGAAACTCTTT.

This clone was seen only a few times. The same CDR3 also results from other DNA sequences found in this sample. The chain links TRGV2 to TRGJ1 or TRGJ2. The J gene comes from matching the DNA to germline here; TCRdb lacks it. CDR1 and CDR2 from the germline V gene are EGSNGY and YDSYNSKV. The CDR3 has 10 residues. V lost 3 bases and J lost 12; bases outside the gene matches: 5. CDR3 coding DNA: TGTGCCACCTGGGACAAGGGGAAACTCTTT. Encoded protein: CATWDKGKLF.